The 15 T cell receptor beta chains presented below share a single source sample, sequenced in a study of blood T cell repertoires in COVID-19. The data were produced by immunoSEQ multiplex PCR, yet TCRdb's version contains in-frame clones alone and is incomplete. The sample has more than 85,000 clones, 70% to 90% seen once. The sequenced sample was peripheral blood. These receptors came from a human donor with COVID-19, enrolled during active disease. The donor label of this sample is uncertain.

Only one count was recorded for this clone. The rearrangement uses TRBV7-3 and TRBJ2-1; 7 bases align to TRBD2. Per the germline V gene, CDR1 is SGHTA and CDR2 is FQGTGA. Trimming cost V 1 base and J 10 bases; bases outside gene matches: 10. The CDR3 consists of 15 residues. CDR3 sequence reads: CASSLSSSGLGEQFF. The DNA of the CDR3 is TGTGCCAGCAGCTTAAGCTCTAGCGGTCTAGGGGAGCAGTTCTTC.

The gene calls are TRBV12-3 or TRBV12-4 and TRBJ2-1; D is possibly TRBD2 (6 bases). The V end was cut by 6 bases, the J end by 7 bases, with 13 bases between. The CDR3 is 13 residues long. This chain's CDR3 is CASSSGPPNEQFF. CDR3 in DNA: TGTGCCAGCAGCAGCGGGCCGCCGAATGAGCAGTTCTTC.

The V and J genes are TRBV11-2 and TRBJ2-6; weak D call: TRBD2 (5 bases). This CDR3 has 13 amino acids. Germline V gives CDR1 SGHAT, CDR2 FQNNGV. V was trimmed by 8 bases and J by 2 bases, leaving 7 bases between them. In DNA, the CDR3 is TGTGCCAGCCGGGGAACTGGGGCCAACGTCCTGACTTTC. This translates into CASRGTGANVLTF.

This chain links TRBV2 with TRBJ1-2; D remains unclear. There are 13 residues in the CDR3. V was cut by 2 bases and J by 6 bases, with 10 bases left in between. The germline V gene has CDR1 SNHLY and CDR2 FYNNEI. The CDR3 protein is CASSELFVDGYTF. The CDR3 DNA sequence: TGTGCCAGCAGTGAACTATTTGTAGATGGCTACACCTTC.

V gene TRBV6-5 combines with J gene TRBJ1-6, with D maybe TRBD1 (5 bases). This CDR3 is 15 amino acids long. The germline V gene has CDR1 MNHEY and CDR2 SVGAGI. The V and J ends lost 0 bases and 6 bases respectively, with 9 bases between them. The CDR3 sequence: CASSYSTVPNSPLHF. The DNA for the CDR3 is TGTGCCAGCAGTTACTCGACAGTTCCTAATTCACCCCTCCACTTT.

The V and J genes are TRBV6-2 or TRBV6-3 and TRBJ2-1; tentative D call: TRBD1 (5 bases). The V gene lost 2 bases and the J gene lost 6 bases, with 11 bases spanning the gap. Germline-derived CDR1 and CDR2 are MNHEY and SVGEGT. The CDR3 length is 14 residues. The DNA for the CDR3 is TGTGCCAGCAGTTACGGGCAGGGCCCCAATGAGCAGTTCTTC. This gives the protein CASSYGQGPNEQFF.

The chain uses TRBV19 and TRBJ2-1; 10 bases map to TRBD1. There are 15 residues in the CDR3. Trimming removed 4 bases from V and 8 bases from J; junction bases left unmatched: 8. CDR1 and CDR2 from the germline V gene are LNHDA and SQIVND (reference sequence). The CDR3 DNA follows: TGTGCCAGTAGTAACCGGGACAGGGGTGGCGATGAGCAGTTCTTC. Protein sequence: CASSNRDRGGDEQFF.

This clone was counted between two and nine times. Written as DNA, the CDR3 is TGTGCCAGCAGCTTGGAAGCAGGGGGCTTGGCAGCTTTCTTT. This encodes CASSLEAGGLAAFF. The chain links TRBV5-5 to TRBJ1-1, with TRBD1 identical over 8 bases. Germline V gene lookup returns CDR1 SGHKS and CDR2 YYEKEE (reference sequence). V was pared by 0 bases and J by 10 bases, with 8 bases of the junction left unmatched. This CDR3 is built from 14 residues.

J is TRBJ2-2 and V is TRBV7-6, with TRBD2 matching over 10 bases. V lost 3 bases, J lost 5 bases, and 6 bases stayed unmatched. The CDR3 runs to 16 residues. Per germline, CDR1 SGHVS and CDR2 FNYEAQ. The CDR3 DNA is TGTGCCAGCAGCTTTACTCTAGCGGGGGATACCGGGGAGCTGTTTTTT. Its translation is CASSFTLAGDTGELFF.

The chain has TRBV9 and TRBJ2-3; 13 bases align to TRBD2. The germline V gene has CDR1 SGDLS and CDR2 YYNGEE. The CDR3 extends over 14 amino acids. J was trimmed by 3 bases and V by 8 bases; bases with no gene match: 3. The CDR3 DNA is TGTGCCAGTACTAGCGGGGGGGAGACAGATACGCAGTATTTT. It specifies CASTSGGETDTQYF.

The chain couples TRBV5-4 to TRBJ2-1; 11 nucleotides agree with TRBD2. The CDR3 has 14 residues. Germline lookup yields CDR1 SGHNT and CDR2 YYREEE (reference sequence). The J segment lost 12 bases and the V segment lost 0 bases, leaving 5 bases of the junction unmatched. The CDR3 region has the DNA TGTGCCAGCAGCTTGGTAGGGGGGACTAGCGGGCAGTTCTTC. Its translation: CASSLVGGTSGQFF.

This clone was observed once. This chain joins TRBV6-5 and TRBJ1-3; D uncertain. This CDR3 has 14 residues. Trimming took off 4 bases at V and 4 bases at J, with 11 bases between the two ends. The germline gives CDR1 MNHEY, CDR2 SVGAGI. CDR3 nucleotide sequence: TGTGCCAGCAGTTTCCGGGAGGCGGGAAACACCATATATTTT. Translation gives CASSFREAGNTIYF.

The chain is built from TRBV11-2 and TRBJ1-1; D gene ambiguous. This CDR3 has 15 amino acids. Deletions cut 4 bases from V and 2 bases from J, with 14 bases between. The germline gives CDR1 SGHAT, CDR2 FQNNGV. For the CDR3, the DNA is TGTGCCAGCAGCTGGGAGGGCACAGCCAACACTGAAGCTTTCTTT. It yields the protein CASSWEGTANTEAFF.

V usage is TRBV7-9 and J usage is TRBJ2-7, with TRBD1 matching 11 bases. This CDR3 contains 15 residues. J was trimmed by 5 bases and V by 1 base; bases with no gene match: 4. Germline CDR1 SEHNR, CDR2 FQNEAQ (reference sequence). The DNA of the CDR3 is TGTGCCAGCAGCTTAGGGACAGGGGGCTTGAACGAGCAGTACTTC. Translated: CASSLGTGGLNEQYF.

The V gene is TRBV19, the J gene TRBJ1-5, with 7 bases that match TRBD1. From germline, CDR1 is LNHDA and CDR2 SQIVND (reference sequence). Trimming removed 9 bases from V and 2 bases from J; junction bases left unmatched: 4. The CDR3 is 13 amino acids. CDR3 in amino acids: CASRQGRNQPQHF. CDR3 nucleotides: TGTGCCAGCCGACAGGGACGCAATCAGCCCCAGCATTTT.